These T cell receptor beta chains were read from a single sample in a study of OX40 agonist ivuxolimab in advanced cancers. The protocol was immunoSEQ multiplex PCR, while the TCRdb copy is restricted to in-frame clones and leaves out a portion. The table records over 60,000 clones, 80% to 85% of them present only once. This specimen consisted of CD4+ or CD8+ T cells sorted from blood, obtained in a trial of the OX40 agonist ivuxolimab. Receptor source: an adult with an advanced solid tumor such as melanoma, head and neck, liver or kidney cancer. CDR3s include the opening cysteine and the closing phenylalanine or tryptophan. D genes are given only for firm matches. Size is stated for part of the rows, as once, few or many counts, or as a class when the clone is expanded.

j_call v_call cdr3_length clone_size d_call cdr3_nt cdr3_aa
TRBJ1-5 TRBV5-6 15 - - TGTGCCAGCAGCTTCTCCGTGACACCGAATCAGCCCCAGCATTTT CASSFSVTPNQPQHF
TRBJ2-5 TRBV4-3 16 - - TGCGCCAGCAGCCAAGAACTCAGGGCAGGTGGTGAGACCCAGTACTTC CASSQELRAGGETQYF
TRBJ1-5 TRBV27 15 few TRBD1 TGTGCCAGCAGTTTAGCTCCAGGGGGTAATCAGCCCCAGCATTTT CASSLAPGGNQPQHF
TRBJ1-6 TRBV2 15 - TRBD1 TGTGCCAGCACCCGAGGGACAGGGGGCAATTCACCCCTCCACTTT CASTRGTGGNSPLHF
TRBJ2-3 TRBV21-1 18 - - TGTGCCAGCAGCGCCTGGGGCCGGGAAACCCCTAGCACAGATACGCAGTATTTT CASSAWGRETPSTDTQYF
TRBJ1-6 TRBV18 14 - - TGTGCCAGCTCACCTAGCTCCTATAATTCACCCCTCCACTTT CASSPSSYNSPLHF
TRBJ2-2 TRBV11-3 13 - - TGTGCCAGCAGCCCCCGGGGGACCGGGGAGCTGTTTTTT CASSPRGTGELFF
TRBJ1-1 TRBV20-1 11 large - TGCAGTGCTTCGAATGGTAGGGAAGCTTTCTTT CSASNGREAFF
TRBJ2-1 TRBV29-1 13 few - TGCAGCGTTGGAGTGAGCTCCTACAATGAGCAGTTCTTC CSVGVSSYNEQFF
TRBJ1-4 TRBV6-5 14 - - TGTGCCAGCAGTCCCGGGACAAGTAATGAAAAACTGTTTTTT CASSPGTSNEKLFF
TRBJ1-1 TRBV5-4 14 - TRBD1 TGTGCCAGCAGCTTGGAACAGGGGGCGACTGAAGCTTTCTTT CASSLEQGATEAFF
TRBJ1-3 TRBV30 15 - - TGTGCCTGGAGTGCCGGGGGCGCGGTTGGAAACACCATATATTTT CAWSAGGAVGNTIYF
TRBJ1-2 TRBV7-2 13 - TRBD1 TGTGCCAGCAGCTTGGGACAGGGGTACGGCTACACCTTC CASSLGQGYGYTF
TRBJ1-2 TRBV25-1 13 - - TGTGCCAGCAGTGCGGACGGGAGCTATGGCTACACCTTC CASSADGSYGYTF
TRBJ2-7 TRBV19 15 - TRBD1 TGTGCCAGTAGTTACCGGGACAGGAGCTCCTACGAGCAGTACTTC CASSYRDRSSYEQYF
TRBJ1-4 TRBV30 14 - TRBD1 TGTGCCTGGAGTGTGACAGGGAGGGATCAAAAACTGTTTTTT CAWSVTGRDQKLFF